This TCR beta chain appears in the sequencing data of a study of Ad26.COV2.S vaccination and SARS-CoV-2 variants. Study information: Into the muscle, Ad26.COV2.S was dosed once or twice, 56 days apart.

Sequencing was performed with immunoSEQ multiplex PCR; in TCRdb, only in-frame clones are kept and a portion is missing. The data contain some 480,000 clones, 70% to 90% of them singletons. As for treatment: around 19 received Ad26.COV2.S at low or high dose, single or two shots; 5 received placebo; per-sample allocation not given. It was on day 63 after the first vaccine or placebo injection that samples were taken. At a Boston site, the person donating was an adult of 18-55 years. With 8 bases clipped from V and 5 bases from J, the junction kept 11 bases outside the gene matches. This CDR3 contains 15 residues. Germline CDR1 reads MDHEN; CDR2 reads SYDVKM.

Sequencing was performed on peripheral blood, taken in a trial of Ad26.COV2.S vaccine versus placebo. The TCR originated in a person aged 18-65 years who received the Ad26.COV2.S COVID-19 vaccine or a placebo. The rearrangement links TRBV28 to TRBJ2-3, with 9 bases matching TRBD1. CDR3 DNA: TGTGCCAGCCGTAAACAGGGGGCGGGGGAAGATACGCAGTATTTT. Translation: CASRKQGAGEDTQYF.